Sequencing of this T cell receptor (beta chain) was carried out in a study of T cells after posttransplantation cyclophosphamide. Study-wide results and caveats: Recipient CMV seropositivity and CMV reactivation strongly tracked TRB clonality. Skin or GI-infiltrating T cells shared few TRB sequences with blood.

This clone counts as medium-sized. Antigen unknown. A marrow graft followed busulfan-fludarabine conditioning, with cyclophosphamide on days +3 and +4. TCRdb keeps only in-frame clones here, not all; method: immunoSEQ multiplex PCR. The sample offers roughly 8,000 clones and no singletons, the top ten holding around 6%. The sequence was collected from a young adult male patient who received an allogeneic stem cell transplant from an unrelated donor, was CMV-positive, and had acute and chronic GVHD. Some of these T cells may belong to the graft donor. This specimen was PBMCs, taken after an allogeneic stem cell transplant with post-transplant cyclophosphamide.

This chain's CDR3 is CAISVSGVVNQPQHF. CDR3 DNA sequence: TGTGCCATCAGTGTTTCAGGGGTCGTCAATCAGCCCCAGCATTTT. The genes are TRBV10-3 and TRBJ1-5; D perhaps matches TRBD1 (6 bases). The germline CDR1 and CDR2 sequences are ENHRY and SYGVKD. This CDR3 region has 15 residues. The ends were cut back, 4 bases at V and 3 bases at J, with 13 bases in the middle.